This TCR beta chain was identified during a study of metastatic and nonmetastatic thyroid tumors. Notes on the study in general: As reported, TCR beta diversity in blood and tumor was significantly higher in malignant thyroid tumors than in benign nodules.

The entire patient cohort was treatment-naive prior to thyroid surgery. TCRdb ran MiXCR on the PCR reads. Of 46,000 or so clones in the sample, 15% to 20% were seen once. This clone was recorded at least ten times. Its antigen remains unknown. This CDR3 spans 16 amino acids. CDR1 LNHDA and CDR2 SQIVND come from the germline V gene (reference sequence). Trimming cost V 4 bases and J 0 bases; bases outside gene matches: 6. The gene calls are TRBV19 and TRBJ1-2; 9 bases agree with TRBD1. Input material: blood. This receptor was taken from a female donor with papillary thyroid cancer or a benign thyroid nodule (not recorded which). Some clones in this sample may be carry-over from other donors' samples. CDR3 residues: CASSTPGQGANYGYTF. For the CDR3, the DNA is TGTGCCAGTAGTACTCCGGGACAGGGTGCTAACTATGGCTACACCTTC.